The 20 T cell receptor beta chains in this list originate from one sample, sequenced in a study of identical twins. TCRdb passed the 5' RACE reads through MiXCR, listing each CDR3 protein once. The sample lists a few hundred thousand distinct CDR3 sequences, roughly 9.5% seen once, with approximately 3.2% in the top ten. These sequences were also reported in another study, on yellow fever vaccine responses in identical twins.

The specimen sequenced was PBMCs. Receptor source: a woman aged 18 to 35 in good health.

This clonotype was picked up a small number of times. The chain links TRBV14 to TRBJ2-7; D is perhaps TRBD2 (5 bases). V was trimmed by 2 bases and J by 2 bases, leaving 13 bases between them. The CDR3 covers 15 residues. CDR1 is SGHDN, CDR2 FVKESK, per germline. The CDR3 spells CASSQQRELTYEQYF. CDR3 nucleotide sequence: TGTGCCAGCAGCCAACAGAGGGAATTGACCTACGAGCAGTACTTC. Combining the CDR3 with reference TRBV14 and TRBJ2-7 gives the whole variable domain EAGVTQFPSHSVIEKGQTVTLRCDPISGHDNLYWYRRVMGKEIKFLLHFVKESKQDESGMPNNRFLAERTGGTYSTLKVQPAELEDSGVYFCASSQQRELTYEQYFGPGTRLTVT.

This clonotype appeared a few times. The chain couples TRBV7-6 to TRBJ2-1, with 7 nucleotides matching TRBD2. Germline CDR1 is SGHVS and CDR2 is FNYEAQ. The junction had 20 bases not matched to a gene; V was cut back by 5 bases and J by 4 bases. The CDR3 has 19 residues. This chain's CDR3 is CASSGGFESGGSVYNEQFF. CDR3 sequence (DNA): TGTGCCAGCAGCGGAGGGTTTGAGTCTGGCGGGAGTGTATACAATGAGCAGTTCTTC.

The gene calls are TRBV6-1 and TRBJ1-1; the D is unclear. Trimming stripped 8 bases from V and 0 bases from J, with 10 bases between. The CDR3 covers 13 residues. Germline-derived CDR1 and CDR2 are MNHNS and SASEGT. DNA for the CDR3: TGTGCCAGCCCTATCGATATGAACACTGAAGCTTTCTTT. It translates to CASPIDMNTEAFF.

This clonotype occurred a few times. This CDR3 is CASSGGASGGGTDTQYF. The CDR3 nucleotides read TGTGCCAGCAGTGGTGGTGCTAGCGGGGGGGGAACAGATACGCAGTATTTT. V usage is TRBV27 and J usage is TRBJ2-3, with 12 bases identical to TRBD2. This CDR3 comprises 17 residues. J was trimmed by 3 bases and V by 5 bases; bases with no gene match: 9. Germline-derived CDR1 and CDR2 are MNHEY and SMNVEV (reference sequence).

The chain combines TRBV27 with TRBJ2-7; 9 nucleotides line up with TRBD1. V gave up 5 bases and J gave up 5 bases; unmatched junction bases: 7. Germline CDR1 is MNHEY and CDR2 is SMNVEV (reference sequence). The CDR3 has 14 residues. DNA for the CDR3: TGTGCCAGCAGTCCCAGGGACAGGGTTAACGAGCAGTACTTC. Its translation: CASSPRDRVNEQYF.

This clonotype was found a few times. V is TRBV6-5 and J is TRBJ1-1; D is unclear. Germline V gives CDR1 MNHEY, CDR2 SVGAGI. Trimming stripped 2 bases from V and 4 bases from J, with 14 bases between. The CDR3 covers 15 residues. The CDR3 nucleotides are TGTGCCAGCAGTTACATGTCGGGAGGTGGCACTGAAGCTTTCTTT. Translation: CASSYMSGGGTEAFF.

This clonotype was detected many times. This chain joins TRBV5-6 and TRBJ2-2, with D uncertain. The CDR3 length is 14 residues. Between the trimmed V and J ends, which lost 2 bases and 0 bases, there was a span of 5 bases. CDR1 is SGHDT, CDR2 YYEEEE, per germline. The CDR3 sequence: CASSFTANTGELFF. CDR3 nucleotide sequence: TGTGCCAGCAGCTTCACAGCGAACACCGGGGAGCTGTTTTTT.

This clonotype was seen more than once but under ten times. V usage is TRBV2 and J usage is TRBJ2-2, with unresolved D. This CDR3 has 13 amino acids. Germline values: CDR1 SNHLY, CDR2 FYNNEI. V was trimmed by 4 bases and J by 5 bases, leaving 8 bases between them. The DNA for the CDR3 is TGTGCCAGCAGTGGAGAAGGGACCGGGGAGCTGTTTTTT. As protein: CASSGEGTGELFF.

Judged by abundance, this clonotype is medium-sized (0.01 to 0.1%). As DNA, the CDR3 is TGTGCCAGCAGCTTAATTCGGGATTCTGAGCAGTTCTTC. Residues: CASSLIRDSEQFF. The genes are TRBV7-3 and TRBJ2-1; the D gene is possibly TRBD2 (5 bases). The V and J ends lost 1 base and 9 bases respectively, with 10 bases between them. The CDR3 is made up of 13 amino acids. Germline CDR1 reads SGHTA; CDR2 reads FQGTGA.

Many counts were recorded for this clonotype. The CDR3 protein is CASSQGPGWDEQFF. CDR3 bases: TGCGCCAGCAGCCAAGGTCCAGGGTGGGATGAGCAGTTCTTC. The rearrangement links TRBV4-3 to TRBJ2-1, with D perhaps TRBD1 (5 bases). V was shortened by 1 base and J by 8 bases, with 12 bases between the two germline ends. This CDR3 is 14 amino acids long. From germline, CDR1 is LGHNA and CDR2 YSLEER.

This clonotype has more than one count but fewer than ten. The genes are TRBV20-1 and TRBJ2-2, with D tentatively TRBD2 (5 bases). This CDR3 is built from 16 residues. Germline values: CDR1 DFQATT, CDR2 SNEGSKA (reference sequence). The V end lost 6 bases, the J end lost 5 bases, and 22 bases lay between the germline ends. The CDR3 sequence is CSAPQTPSRSTGELFF. The CDR3 DNA reads as TGCAGTGCCCCGCAGACTCCTAGCAGGTCGACCGGGGAGCTGTTTTTT.

This clonotype was found a few times. This chain links TRBV11-1 with TRBJ2-7, with 14 bases aligning to TRBD2. Germline lookup yields CDR1 SGHAT and CDR2 FQDESV (reference sequence). The CDR3 contains 19 residues. The V and J ends lost 6 bases and 2 bases, in that order; junction bases with no gene match: 15. The CDR3 spells CASSHNPGLAGVKAYEQYF. The CDR3 nucleotides read TGTGCCAGCAGTCATAATCCGGGACTAGCGGGAGTCAAGGCCTACGAGCAGTACTTC.

The rearrangement links TRBV6-2 or TRBV6-3 to TRBJ2-7; D uncertain. The CDR3 loop spans 12 amino acids. The germline V and J ends were trimmed by 1 base and 6 bases, with 7 bases remaining between them. Germline V lookup: CDR1 MNHEY, CDR2 SVGEGT. Here the CDR3 DNA reads TGTGCCAGCAGTTACTATCCCGGCGAGCAGTACTTC. Encoded protein: CASSYYPGEQYF.

The chain couples TRBV3-1 to TRBJ2-7; D perhaps matches TRBD2 (6 bases). The CDR3 loop spans 14 amino acids. The germline CDR1 and CDR2 sequences are LGHDT and YNNKEL (reference sequence). Between the trimmed V and J ends, which lost 8 bases and 0 bases, there was a span of 14 bases. CDR3 in amino acids: CASGNSGHSYEQYF. In DNA, the CDR3 is TGTGCCAGCGGAAACAGCGGGCACTCCTACGAGCAGTACTTC.

This clonotype was seen a handful of times. This chain connects TRBV24-1 to TRBJ2-1, with TRBD2 identical over 7 bases. The germline gives CDR1 KGHDR, CDR2 SFDVKD. The CDR3 extends over 16 amino acids. V was pared by 4 bases and J by 2 bases, with 7 bases of the junction left unmatched. The CDR3 bases are TGTGCCACCAGTGAATCGACCGGGACTACCTACAATGAGCAGTTCTTC. Encoded protein: CATSESTGTTYNEQFF.

This clonotype was found a few times. V gene TRBV4-2 combines with J gene TRBJ1-2, with TRBD1 identical over 10 bases. J lost 7 bases, V lost 4 bases, and 9 bases had no gene match. Per germline, CDR1 LGHNA and CDR2 YNFKEQ. This CDR3 contains 15 residues. Here the CDR3 DNA reads TGTGCCAGCAGCCCTCGGACAGGGGGGGAAGGTGGCTACACCTTC. Translating it yields CASSPRTGGEGGYTF.

This chain joins TRBV5-1 and TRBJ2-1; D remains unclear. The V and J ends lost 3 bases and 2 bases respectively, with 9 bases between them. Per the germline V gene, CDR1 is SGHRS and CDR2 is YFSETQ. This CDR3 contains 14 residues. Here the CDR3 DNA reads TGCGCCAGCAGCTCCAGGAAGACCTACAATGAGCAGTTCTTC. Translating gives CASSSRKTYNEQFF.

The genes are TRBV20-1 and TRBJ1-6, with a possible D match to TRBD1 (6 bases). The CDR3 has 17 amino acids. The germline V and J ends were trimmed by 0 bases and 7 bases, with 19 bases remaining between them. Germline CDR1 reads DFQATT; CDR2 reads SNEGSKA (reference sequence). The CDR3 nucleotides read TGCAGTGCTAGAGATAGGGGGGCCCCCGGGCAAAATTCACCCCTCCACTTT. It specifies CSARDRGAPGQNSPLHF.

This clonotype was found many times. This chain uses TRBV14 with TRBJ2-7; TRBD1 matches 10 bases. The J segment lost 4 bases and the V segment lost 4 bases, leaving 10 bases of the junction unmatched. The germline CDR1 and CDR2 sequences are SGHDN and FVKESK. CDR3 length equals 16 residues. CDR3 bases: TGTGCCAGCAGCCTCTCCGGGACAGGGGTTTTGTACGAGCAGTACTTC. As protein: CASSLSGTGVLYEQYF.

This chain links TRBV7-2 with TRBJ2-4; 7 bases are a match to TRBD1. The CDR3 spans 16 residues. The germline gives CDR1 SGHTA, CDR2 FQGNSA. The ends lost 4 bases at V and 1 base at J; junction bases unmatched: 7. The CDR3 is CASSSRGGIAKNIQYF. The CDR3 DNA is TGTGCCAGCAGCTCGCGAGGGGGCATTGCCAAAAACATTCAGTACTTC.